This record looks at one T cell receptor beta chain sequence and its context. This clone was seen just once. What antigen it recognizes has not been identified. No much larger clone is present one base from it, and per-base qualities are unavailable. The immunoSEQ Assay, a bias-controlled multiplex PCR, was used to amplify TCRbeta CDR3 regions from genomic DNA. In the source study's methods: The number of nucleated cells in each sample was estimated by amplification of reference gene primers within the assay. To quantify the absolute abundance of each unique TCRbeta CDR3 rearrangement, sequence reads were collapsed and filtered. For each sample, productive Simpson clonality was calculated as the square root of Simpson's diversity index over productive rearrangements. TCRdb retrieved this table from immuneACCESS and kept in-frame rearrangements only. Not all clones are present; in checked studies, unresolved V genes account for under half, and no reason is known for the remainder. The DNA was the basis for D and trimming; V, J and clone size are from that table. This sample is represented by approximately 470,000 clones; roughly 87% of them were singletons. The ten largest clonotypes hold 0.7% of the sample.

Participants in the prospective study were enrolled through a virtual design, were aged roughly 18 to 100 years, and lived in roughly 24 United States geographic areas. To assign participants to cohorts, the prospective study relied on clinical history that participants themselves reported in a screening survey and a study questionnaire. ImmuneRACE Cohort 3 recovered participants were defined by two consecutive negative NP/OP PCR tests, healthcare professional clearance, or symptom resolution. Mobile phlebotomists in the prospective study collected whole blood, serum and a nasopharyngeal or oropharyngeal swab from every participant. Prospective study participants could optionally give additional blood draws and questionnaires over an approximately two-month period. Before DNA extraction, prospective study blood samples were shipped either frozen or at room temperature. The germline V gene supplies CDR1 SNHLY and CDR2 FYNNEI. Reading from cysteine to phenylalanine, the CDR3 counts 16 amino acids. CDR3 DNA is the only sequence kept; it has 48 bases, read in frame from the first base. Relative to germline, V is 9 bases shorter and J is 3 bases shorter, with 21 bases between their ends.

The data originate from a study of blood T cell repertoires in COVID-19 (dated by TCRdb to about 2020). For context, the study as a whole: The collaborator samples originated in the United States, Italy and Spain and spanned the acute and convalescent phases of COVID-19. Where available, HLA class I and class II types were taken from metadata supplied by the sample provider and were not determined by assay-based typing. The samples were drawn from two sources: the first 160 participants of the ongoing ImmuneRACE study, and 1,000 to 1,500 subjects contributed by 6 global collaborators. A de-identified subject ID, COVID-19 status, age in years and sex were almost always included in the sample metadata. The repertoires were released in a freely available public database intended as a resource for research on the immune response to SARS-CoV-2. The prospective study material was composed of cDNA or gDNA derived from T cells, B-cell-depleted T cells, or PBMCs. The dataset comprised deeply sampled blood TCRbeta repertoires from subjects exposed to, actively infected with, or recovered from COVID-19. Paper-wide results and their limitations: Clinical and demographic metadata were provided uncurated, with the amount varying by source and participant.

The rearranged chain carries TRBV2 and TRBJ2-1; TRBD1 is possibly the D segment (6 matching bases). The source is a woman in her late teens or twenties who had recovered from COVID-19. The source material was PBMCs or T cells enriched from blood (not recorded which). For the CDR3, the sequence is CASSTVLGANYNEQFF. At the DNA level, the sequence is TGTGCCAGTTCTACGGTCTTGGGGGCTAACTACAATGAGCAGTTCTTC.